This record concerns one T cell receptor beta chain sequence. These data originate in a study of blood T cell repertoires in COVID-19. Clones were read by immunoSEQ multiplex PCR, and TCRdb kept only the in-frame ones, dropping some. The sample lists about 340,000 clones; approximately 92% were seen once. The ends lost 5 bases at V and 7 bases at J; junction bases unmatched: 8. The CDR3 consists of 14 residues. Germline CDR1 and CDR2: LNHDA and SQIVND (reference sequence). The source material was PBMCs or T cells enriched from blood (not recorded which). The chain uses TRBV19 and TRBJ1-5; 7 nucleotides align to TRBD1. The sequence came from a woman in her 30s who had recovered from COVID-19. The CDR3 sequence is CASSYRQGNQPQHF. CDR3 coding DNA: TGTGCCAGTAGTTACAGACAGGGAAACCAGCCCCAGCATTTT.